Given below is one T cell receptor beta chain in context. This clone was detected only a few times. Its recognized antigen is unknown. No per-base quality is available; no much larger clone lies one base away. CDR1 SGHNT and CDR2 YENEEA were looked up in the germline V gene. Compared with germline, V lacks 4 bases and J lacks 0 bases; bases without a gene match: 0. Taken from cysteine to phenylalanine, the CDR3 has 14 residues. CDR3 DNA only is kept here, 42 bases in frame from base 1. The record originates from a study of T cell responses to AZD1222 COVID-19 vaccine (dated by TCRdb to the early 2020s). Concerning the study at large: AZD1222 recipients whose second dose came at about 4 weeks and those whose second dose came at about 12 weeks were combined into one group, since spike-specific TCR depth and breadth did not differ between the two schedules. Enrollment into the trials was organized by age into subgroups of 18-55, 56-69 and 70-plus years, and those subgroups contained approximately 150, 30 and 60 TCR-sequenced participants, respectively. A total of 233 trial participants underwent TCR sequencing, of whom approximately 200 had received two doses of AZD1222 and 26 had received two doses of the MenACWY control vaccine.

The CDR3 regions of human TCRbeta chains were analyzed by immunosequencing. Per the source publication's procedure: TCRs in the repertoires were compared against a reference library of SARS-CoV-2-specific TCRs that had been generated with the MIRA antigen-specificity platform. Breadth was defined as the fraction of unique TCRs that were SARS-CoV-2-associated, and depth was defined as the fraction of total T cells that were SARS-CoV-2-associated. Using the MIRA data, each spike-specific TCR was mapped to the spike region that the TCR reacts to and placed in a CD4 or CD8 class. Log10-transformed breadth and depth values were compared by one-way ANOVA with Sidak's multiple comparisons tests. The table comes from immuneACCESS by way of TCRdb, which keeps in-frame sequences with V and J called. Part of the clones is missing from these tables; in studies checked, under half for an unresolved V gene and the rest for unknown reasons. D and trimming come from the DNA, and the V and J calls and clone size come from that table. In this sample the table shows approximately 180,000 clones, roughly nine tenths of which occur a single time. Jointly, the top ten make up 2.6% of the sample.

Results and caveats for the whole study, not just this receptor: Most participants were white British and females outnumbered males, and the authors suggested that clonal diversity may have been underestimated. Because no day 14 peak-response samples were available, the repertoires could be characterized only after the peak T cell response. The whole spike protein was spanned by vaccine-associated CD4 TCRs, and dominant responses were seen in regions 160-218 and 743-854. Only a handful of AZD1222 recipients were SARS-CoV-2 seropositive at baseline, limiting conclusions about previously exposed vaccinees. The 56-69-year group was small, and its depth increase did not reach significance, likely because of low power. After two AZD1222 doses, both the breadth and the depth of spike-specific TCRs were significantly higher than at day 0 and than in MenACWY recipients. Nearly half of unique spike-specific TCRs reportedly recognized epitopes outside regions mutated in the B.1.351 and B.1.1.7 variants.

This specimen's time point label, per the study, means: baseline before first vaccination. Samples from vaccinated people were obtained from the UK trials COV001 and COV002, which included a single-blind randomized controlled phase 2/3 trial of AZD1222 (ChAdOx1 nCoV-19) in healthy adults. Trial participant PBMC samples were collected at day 0 and day 28 after the second dose for TCRbeta chain sequencing. The receptor chain draws on TRBV11-3 and TRBJ2-1; 7 central bases correspond to TRBD2. The sample was peripheral blood, taken on day 0 of AZD1222 vaccination. This TCR derives from an adult in good health. This receptor has the CDR3 CASSSGGSYNEQFF. DNA sequence: TGTGCCAGCAGCTCGGGGGGCTCCTACAATGAGCAGTTCTTC. With all but the CDR3 taken from the reference TRBV11-3 and TRBJ2-1 genes, the full variable domain is: EAGVVQSPRYKIIEKKQPVAFWCNPISGHNTLYWYLQNLGQGPELLIRYENEEAVDDSQLPKDRFSAERLKGVDSTLKIQPAELGDSAVYLCASSSGGSYNEQFFGPGTRLTVL.